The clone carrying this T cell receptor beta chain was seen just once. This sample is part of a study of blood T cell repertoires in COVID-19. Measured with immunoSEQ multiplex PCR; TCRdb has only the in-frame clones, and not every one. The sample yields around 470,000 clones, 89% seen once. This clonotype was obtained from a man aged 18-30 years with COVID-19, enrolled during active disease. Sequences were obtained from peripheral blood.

The CDR3 sequence is CASRPQGLGTDTQYF. As DNA, the CDR3 is TGTGCCAGCAGGCCACAGGGTCTCGGGACAGATACGCAGTATTTT. The chain has TRBV5-5 and TRBJ2-3, with a possible D match to TRBD1 (6 bases). V was pared by 5 bases and J by 3 bases, with 16 bases between. Germline V gene lookup returns CDR1 SGHKS and CDR2 YYEKEE (reference sequence). The CDR3 covers 15 residues. The full variable domain, completed using reference TRBV5-5 and TRBJ2-3, is DAGVTQSPTHLIKTRGQQVTLRCSPISGHKSVSWYQQVLGQGPQFIFQYYEKEERGRGNFPDRFSARQFPNYSSELNVNALLLGDSALYLCASRPQGLGTDTQYFGPGTRLTVL.